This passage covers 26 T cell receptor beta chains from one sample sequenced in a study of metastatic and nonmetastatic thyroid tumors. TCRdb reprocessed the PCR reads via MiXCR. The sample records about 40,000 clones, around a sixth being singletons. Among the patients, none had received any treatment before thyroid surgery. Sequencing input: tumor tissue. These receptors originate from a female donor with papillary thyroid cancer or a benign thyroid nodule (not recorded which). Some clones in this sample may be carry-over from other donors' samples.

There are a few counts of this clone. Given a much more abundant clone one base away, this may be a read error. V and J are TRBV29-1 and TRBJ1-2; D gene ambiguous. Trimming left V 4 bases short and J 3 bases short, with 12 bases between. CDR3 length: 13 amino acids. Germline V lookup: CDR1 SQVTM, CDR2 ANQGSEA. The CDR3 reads CSVVSSVDYGYTF. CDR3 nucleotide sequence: TGCAGCGTTGTAAGCAGTGTCGACTATGGCTACACCTTC.

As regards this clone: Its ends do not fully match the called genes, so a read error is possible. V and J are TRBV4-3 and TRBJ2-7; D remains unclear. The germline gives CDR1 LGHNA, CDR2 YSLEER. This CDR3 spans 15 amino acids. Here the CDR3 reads CASSQDHHMAHDQYF. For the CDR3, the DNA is TGCGCCAGCAGCCAAGATCATCACATGGCCCACGATCAGTACTTC.

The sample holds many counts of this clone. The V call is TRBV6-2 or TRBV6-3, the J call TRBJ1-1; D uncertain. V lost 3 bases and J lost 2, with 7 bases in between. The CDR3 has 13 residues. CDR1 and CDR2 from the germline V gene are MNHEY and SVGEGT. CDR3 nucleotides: TGTGCCAGCAGTTATTGGCCCAACACTGAAGCTTTCTTT. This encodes CASSYWPNTEAFF.

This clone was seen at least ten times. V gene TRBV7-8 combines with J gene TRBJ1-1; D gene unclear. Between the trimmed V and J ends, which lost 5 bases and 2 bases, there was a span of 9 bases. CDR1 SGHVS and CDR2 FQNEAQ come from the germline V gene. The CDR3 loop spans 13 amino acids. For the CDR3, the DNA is TGTGCCAGCAGCGCCACAGCTAACACTGAAGCTTTCTTT. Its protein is CASSATANTEAFF.

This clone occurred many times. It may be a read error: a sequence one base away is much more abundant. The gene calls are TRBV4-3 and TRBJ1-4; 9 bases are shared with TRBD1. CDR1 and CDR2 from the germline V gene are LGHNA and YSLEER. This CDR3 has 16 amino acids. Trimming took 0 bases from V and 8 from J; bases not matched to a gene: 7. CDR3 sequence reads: CASSQDVRTGDEKLFF. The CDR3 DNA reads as TGCGCCAGCAGCCAAGATGTGAGGACAGGGGACGAAAAACTGTTTTTT.

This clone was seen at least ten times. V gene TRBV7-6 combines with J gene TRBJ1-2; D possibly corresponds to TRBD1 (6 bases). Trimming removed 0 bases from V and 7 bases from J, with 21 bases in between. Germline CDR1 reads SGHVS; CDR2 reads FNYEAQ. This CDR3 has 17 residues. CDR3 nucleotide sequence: TGTGCCAGCAGCTTAGCCGGCAACTCGGGACAATATGGTGGCTACACCTTC. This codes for CASSLAGNSGQYGGYTF.

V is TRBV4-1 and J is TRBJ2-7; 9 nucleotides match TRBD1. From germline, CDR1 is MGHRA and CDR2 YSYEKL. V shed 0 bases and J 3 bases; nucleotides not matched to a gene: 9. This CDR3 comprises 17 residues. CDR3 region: CASSQEVLGTGIYEQYF. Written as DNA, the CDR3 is TGCGCCAGCAGCCAAGAAGTATTAGGGACAGGGATCTACGAGCAGTACTTC.

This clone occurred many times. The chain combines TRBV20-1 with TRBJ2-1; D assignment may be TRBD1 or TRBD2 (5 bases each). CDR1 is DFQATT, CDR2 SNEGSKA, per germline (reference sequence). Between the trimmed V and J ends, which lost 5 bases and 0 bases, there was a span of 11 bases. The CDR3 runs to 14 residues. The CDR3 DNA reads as TGCAGTGCTCGGGGACCAAGCTCCTACAATGAGCAGTTCTTC. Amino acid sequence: CSARGPSSYNEQFF.

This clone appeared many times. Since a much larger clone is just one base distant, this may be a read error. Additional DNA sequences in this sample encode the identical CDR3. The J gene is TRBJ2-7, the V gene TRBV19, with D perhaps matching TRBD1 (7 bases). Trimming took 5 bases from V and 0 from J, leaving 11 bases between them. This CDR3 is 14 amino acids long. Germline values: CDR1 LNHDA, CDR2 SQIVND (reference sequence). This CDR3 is CASSPQGGSYEQYF. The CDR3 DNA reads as TGTGCCAGTAGTCCGCAGGGGGGCTCCTACGAGCAGTACTTC.

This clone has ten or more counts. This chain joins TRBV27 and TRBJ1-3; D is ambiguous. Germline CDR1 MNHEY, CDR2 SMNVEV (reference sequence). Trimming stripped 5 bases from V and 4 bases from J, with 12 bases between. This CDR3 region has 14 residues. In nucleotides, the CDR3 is TGTGCCAGCAGTGATGCAAGGAGGGGAAACACCATATATTTT. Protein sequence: CASSDARRGNTIYF.

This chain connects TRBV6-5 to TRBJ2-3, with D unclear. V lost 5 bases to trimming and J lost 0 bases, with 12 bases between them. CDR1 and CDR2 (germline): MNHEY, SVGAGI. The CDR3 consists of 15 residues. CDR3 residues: CASSLPRLSTDTQYF. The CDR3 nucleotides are TGTGCCAGCAGTCTACCCAGACTTAGCACAGATACGCAGTATTTT.

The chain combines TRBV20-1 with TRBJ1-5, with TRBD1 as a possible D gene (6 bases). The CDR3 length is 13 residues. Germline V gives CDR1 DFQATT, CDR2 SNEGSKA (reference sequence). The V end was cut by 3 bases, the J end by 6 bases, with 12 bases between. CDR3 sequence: CSASQGTSQPQHF. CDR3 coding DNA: TGCAGTGCTAGTCAGGGGACGAGTCAGCCCCAGCATTTT.

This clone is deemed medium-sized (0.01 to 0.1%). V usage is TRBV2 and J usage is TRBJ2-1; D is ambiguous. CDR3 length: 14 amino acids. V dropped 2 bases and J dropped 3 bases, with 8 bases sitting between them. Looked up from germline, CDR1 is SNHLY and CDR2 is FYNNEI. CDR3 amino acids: CASSERWVYNEQFF. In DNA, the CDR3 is TGTGCCAGCAGTGAAAGGTGGGTCTACAATGAGCAGTTCTTC.

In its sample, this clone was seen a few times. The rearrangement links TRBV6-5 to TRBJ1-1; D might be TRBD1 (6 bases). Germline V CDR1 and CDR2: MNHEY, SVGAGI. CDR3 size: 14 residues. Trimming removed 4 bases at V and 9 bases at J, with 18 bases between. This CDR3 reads CASSFGGAGDKAFF. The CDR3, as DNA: TGTGCCAGCAGTTTCGGTGGGGCGGGGGACAAAGCTTTCTTT.

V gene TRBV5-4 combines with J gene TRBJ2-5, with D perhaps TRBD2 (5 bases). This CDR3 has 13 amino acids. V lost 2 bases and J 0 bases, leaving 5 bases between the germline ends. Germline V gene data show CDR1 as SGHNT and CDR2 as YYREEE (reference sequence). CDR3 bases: TGTGCCAGCAGCTTCGGGGACCAAGAGACCCAGTACTTC. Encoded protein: CASSFGDQETQYF.

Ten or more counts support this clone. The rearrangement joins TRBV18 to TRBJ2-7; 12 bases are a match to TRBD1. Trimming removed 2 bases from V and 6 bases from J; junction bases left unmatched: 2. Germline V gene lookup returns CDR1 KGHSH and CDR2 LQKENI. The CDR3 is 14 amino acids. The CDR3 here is CASSPAGQGAEQYF. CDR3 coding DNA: TGTGCCAGCTCACCAGCGGGACAGGGGGCCGAGCAGTACTTC.

CDR3 residues: CASSQRGIVSCEQYF. DNA for the CDR3: TGCGCCAGCAGCCAAAGGGGTATCGTGAGTTGCGAGCAGTACTTC. The chain couples TRBV4-1 to TRBJ2-7; perhaps TRBD1 as D (5 bases). The germline V and J ends were trimmed by 2 bases and 6 bases, with 17 bases remaining between them. The CDR3 loop spans 15 amino acids. Germline V gives CDR1 MGHRA, CDR2 YSYEKL.

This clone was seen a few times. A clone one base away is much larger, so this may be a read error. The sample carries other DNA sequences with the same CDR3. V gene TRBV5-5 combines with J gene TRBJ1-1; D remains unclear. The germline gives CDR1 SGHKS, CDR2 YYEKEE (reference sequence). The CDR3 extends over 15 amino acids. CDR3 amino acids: CASSLEPVPNTEAFF. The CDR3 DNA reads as TGTGCCAGCAGCTTGGAGCCAGTCCCGAACACTGAAGCTTTCTTC.

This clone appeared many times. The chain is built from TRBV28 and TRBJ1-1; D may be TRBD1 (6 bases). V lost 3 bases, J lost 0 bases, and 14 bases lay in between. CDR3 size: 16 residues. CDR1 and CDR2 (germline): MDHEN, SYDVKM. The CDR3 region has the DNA TGTGCCAGCAGTTTGGACAGTGCCTTTATGAACACTGAAGCTTTCTTT. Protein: CASSLDSAFMNTEAFF.

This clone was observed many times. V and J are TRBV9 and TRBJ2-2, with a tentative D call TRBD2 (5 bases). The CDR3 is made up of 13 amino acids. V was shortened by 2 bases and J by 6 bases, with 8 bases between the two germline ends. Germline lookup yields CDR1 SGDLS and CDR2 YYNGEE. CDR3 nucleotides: TGTGCCAGCAGCGTTTACGGGGCCGGGGAGCTGTTTTTT. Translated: CASSVYGAGELFF. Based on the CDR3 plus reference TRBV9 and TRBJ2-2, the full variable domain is DSGVTQTPKHLITATGQRVTLRCSPRSGDLSVYWYQQSLDQGLQFLIQYYNGEERAKGNILERFSAQQFPDLHSELNLSSLELGDSALYFCASSVYGAGELFFGEGSRLTVL.

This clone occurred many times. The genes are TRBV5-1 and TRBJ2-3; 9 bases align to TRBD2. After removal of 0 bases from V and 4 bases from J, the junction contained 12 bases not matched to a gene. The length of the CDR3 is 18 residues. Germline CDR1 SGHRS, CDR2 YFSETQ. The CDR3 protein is CASSLEGMVAGVSDTQYF. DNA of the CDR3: TGCGCCAGCAGCTTGGAAGGCATGGTAGCGGGAGTATCAGATACGCAGTATTTT. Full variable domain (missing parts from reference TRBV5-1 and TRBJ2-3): KAGVTQTPRYLIKTRGQQVTLSCSPISGHRSVSWYQQTPGQGLQFLFEYFSETQRNKGNFPGRFSGRQFSNSRSEMNVSTLELGDSALYLCASSLEGMVAGVSDTQYFGPGTRLTVL.

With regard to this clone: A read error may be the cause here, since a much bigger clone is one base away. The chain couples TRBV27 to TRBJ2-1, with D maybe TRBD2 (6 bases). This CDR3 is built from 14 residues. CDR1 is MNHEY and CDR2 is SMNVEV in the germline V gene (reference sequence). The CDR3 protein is CASSGCGGYNEQSF. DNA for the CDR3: TGTGCCAGCAGTGGTTGTGGGGGGTACAATGAGCAGTCCTTC.

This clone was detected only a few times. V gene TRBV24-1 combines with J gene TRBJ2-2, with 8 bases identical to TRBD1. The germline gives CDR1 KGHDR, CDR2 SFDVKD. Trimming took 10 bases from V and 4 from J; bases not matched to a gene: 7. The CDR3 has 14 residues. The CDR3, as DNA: TGTGCCACAATGGACAGGGTGGGCACCGGGGAGCTGTTTTTT. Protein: CATMDRVGTGELFF.

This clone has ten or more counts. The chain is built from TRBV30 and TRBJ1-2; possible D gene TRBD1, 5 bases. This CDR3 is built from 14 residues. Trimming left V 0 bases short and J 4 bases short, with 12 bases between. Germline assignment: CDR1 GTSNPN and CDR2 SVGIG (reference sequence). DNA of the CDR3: TGTGCCTGGAGTGTAGGAGGGGAGGGCTATGGCTACACCTTC. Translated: CAWSVGGEGYGYTF.

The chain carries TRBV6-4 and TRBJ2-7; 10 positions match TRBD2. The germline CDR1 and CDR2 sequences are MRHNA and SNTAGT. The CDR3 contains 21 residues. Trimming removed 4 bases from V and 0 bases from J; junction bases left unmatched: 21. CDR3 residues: CASSVRGADLTSGMASYEQYF. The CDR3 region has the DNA TGTGCCAGCAGTGTCCGAGGTGCCGACCTTACTAGCGGGATGGCCTCCTACGAGCAGTACTTC.

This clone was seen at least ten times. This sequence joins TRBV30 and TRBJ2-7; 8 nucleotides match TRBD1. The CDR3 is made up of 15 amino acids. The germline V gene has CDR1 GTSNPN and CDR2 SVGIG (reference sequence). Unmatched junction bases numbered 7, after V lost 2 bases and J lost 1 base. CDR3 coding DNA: TGTGCCTGGAGTATGACAGGGGCACTATCCTACGAGCAGTACTTC. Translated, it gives CAWSMTGALSYEQYF.